The T cell receptor (beta chain) under discussion was sequenced for a study of cytomegalovirus exposure and HLA in healthy donors. Study-wide background: From about 200 million T cells, an earlier analysis saw 120 million or so unique TCR beta sequences. Study-wide points: Common viral pathogens seemed, in a later analysis, to connect with several of the most significant clusters. In a later analysis, TCR association rates varied by HLA locus: DRB1 most, HLA-C fewest.

Amplification used 60 Vbeta primers and 13 Jbeta primers. TCRdb keeps only in-frame clones here, not all; method: immunoSEQ multiplex PCR. The sample consists of more than 150,000 clones, around 83% of them appearing once. Comments on this clone: Its antigen is currently unknown.

This TCR derives from a girl aged 2-9 years in good health and CMV-seropositive. Sequencing used PBMCs.

CDR3 coding DNA: TGTGCCAGCAGCGAGGGACAGGGGGCCTGGCAGCCCCAGCATTTT. Translation gives CASSEGQGAWQPQHF. The chain combines TRBV6-1 with TRBJ1-5; 12 nucleotides line up with TRBD1. The CDR3 loop spans 15 amino acids. Germline V gene sequence: CDR1 MNHNS, CDR2 SASEGT. Trimming at V came to 6 bases and at J to 7 bases, leaving 7 bases not matched to a gene.